What follows are 10 T cell receptor beta chains derived from one specimen sequenced in a study of glioma-infiltrating T cells after dendritic cell vaccination. Time point reported: after dendritic cell vaccination, including at tumor progression/relapse. Data came from immunoSEQ multiplex PCR; TCRdb stores just in-frame clones and leaves some out. The sample consists of 91,000 or so clones, around 80% of them appearing once. The input for sequencing was blood, taken after dendritic cell vaccination. These receptors were taken from a human donor with glioblastoma.

V gene TRBV7-3 combines with J gene TRBJ1-2, with 7 bases lining up with TRBD1. The CDR3 spans 14 residues. Per the germline V gene, CDR1 is SGHTA and CDR2 is FQGTGA. V shed 5 bases and J 4 bases; nucleotides not matched to a gene: 7. Here the CDR3 DNA reads TGTGCCAGCAGCGAGACAGGGCTCACCTATGGCTACACCTTC. It translates to CASSETGLTYGYTF.

The V gene is TRBV4-1, the J gene TRBJ2-3, with TRBD2 matching 10 bases. The germline CDR1 and CDR2 sequences are MGHRA and YSYEKL. The CDR3 is made up of 16 amino acids. With V trimmed by 1 base and J by 6 bases, 7 bases remained unmatched. Written as DNA, the CDR3 is TGCGCCAGCAGCCAAGGGCTAGCGGGAGTTTGGGATACGCAGTATTTT. Translated, it gives CASSQGLAGVWDTQYF.

This chain joins TRBV6-5 and TRBJ1-1; 8 bases are a match to TRBD1. After removal of 7 bases from V and 10 bases from J, the junction contained 11 bases not matched to a gene. CDR1 is MNHEY, CDR2 SVGAGI, per germline. This CDR3 has 13 amino acids. The CDR3 loop is CASTPDRGSRAFF. The CDR3 region has the DNA TGTGCCAGCACCCCTGACAGGGGATCGAGAGCTTTCTTT.

This clone has a single count. The chain employs TRBV30 and TRBJ2-2, with TRBD1 matching 8 bases. The CDR3 is 14 amino acids. The J segment lost 1 base and the V segment lost 7 bases, leaving 5 bases of the junction unmatched. Looked up from germline, CDR1 is GTSNPN and CDR2 is SVGIG (reference sequence). The CDR3 nucleotides are TGTGCCTCTTCCGGGACAGGGAACACCGGGGAGCTGTTTTTT. Translating it yields CASSGTGNTGELFF. Full variable domain (missing parts from reference TRBV30 and TRBJ2-2): SQTIHQWPATLVQPVGSPLSLECTVEGTSNPNLYWYRQAAGRGLQLLFYSVGIGQISSEVPQNLSASRPQDRQFILSSKKLLLSDSGFYLCASSGTGNTGELFFGEGSRLTVL.

The CDR3: CASSYGGSMMSNQPQHF. CDR3 nucleotides: TGTGCCAGTAGTTACGGGGGAAGCATGATGAGCAATCAGCCCCAGCATTTT. The genes are TRBV19 and TRBJ1-5, with D tentatively TRBD1 (5 bases). Germline-derived CDR1 and CDR2 are LNHDA and SQIVND (reference sequence). CDR3 length: 17 amino acids. V was pared by 5 bases and J by 1 base, with 18 bases between.

The chain employs TRBV28 and TRBJ2-7; 8 bases match TRBD2. This CDR3 is built from 17 residues. With 5 bases clipped from V and 2 bases from J, the junction kept 14 bases outside the gene matches. Looked up from germline, CDR1 is MDHEN and CDR2 is SYDVKM. The CDR3 nucleotides are TGTGCCAGCAGTACCTCTTCTAGCGGGCCCTCTCCCTACGAGCAGTACTTC. It specifies CASSTSSSGPSPYEQYF.

V gene TRBV29-1 combines with J gene TRBJ2-1; TRBD2 aligns across 8 bases. Per the germline V gene, CDR1 is SQVTM and CDR2 is ANQGSEA. The junction had 21 bases not matched to a gene; V was cut back by 8 bases and J by 6 bases. The CDR3 runs to 17 residues. The CDR3 DNA reads TGCAGCTTTCTAGAGGGGTATAGCGGGGAGACACGCAATGAGCAGTTCTTC. This gives the protein CSFLEGYSGETRNEQFF.

CDR3 region: CARSLERITGKIIYNEQFF. CDR3 nucleotides: TGTGCCAGAAGCTTGGAACGTATTACGGGGAAGATAATATACAATGAGCAGTTCTTC. The chain uses TRBV5-3 and TRBJ2-1, with D possibly matching TRBD2 (5 bases). TRBV5-3 is reported as an ORF; its role is uncertain. Between the trimmed V and J ends, which lost 0 bases and 4 bases, there was a span of 23 bases. The CDR3 loop spans 19 amino acids.

The rearrangement uses TRBV2 and TRBJ1-2, with a possible D match to TRBD1 (5 bases). The CDR3 sequence is 15 residues long. Trimming shortened V by 1 base and J by 3 bases, and 12 bases separated the two germline ends. Germline values: CDR1 SNHLY, CDR2 FYNNEI. The CDR3 nucleotides are TGTGCCAGCAGTGAAGGAGACAGTTTGCACTATGGCTACACCTTC. This translates into CASSEGDSLHYGYTF. Combining the CDR3 with reference TRBV2 and TRBJ1-2 gives the whole variable domain EPEVTQTPSHQVTQMGQEVILRCVPISNHLYFYWYRQILGQKVEFLVSFYNNEISEKSEIFDDQFSVERPDGSNFTLKIRSTKLEDSAMYFCASSEGDSLHYGYTFGSGTRLTVV.

This clone was observed a single time. The genes are TRBV5-6 and TRBJ2-5; 9 bases map to TRBD2. CDR3 length: 14 amino acids. V dropped 5 bases and J dropped 6; count of bases not matched to a gene: 8. Germline V gene data show CDR1 as SGHDT and CDR2 as YYEEEE. The chain's CDR3 is CASSRGGAGQTQYF. CDR3 sequence (DNA): TGTGCCAGCAGTCGCGGGGGGGCCGGCCAGACCCAGTACTTC.